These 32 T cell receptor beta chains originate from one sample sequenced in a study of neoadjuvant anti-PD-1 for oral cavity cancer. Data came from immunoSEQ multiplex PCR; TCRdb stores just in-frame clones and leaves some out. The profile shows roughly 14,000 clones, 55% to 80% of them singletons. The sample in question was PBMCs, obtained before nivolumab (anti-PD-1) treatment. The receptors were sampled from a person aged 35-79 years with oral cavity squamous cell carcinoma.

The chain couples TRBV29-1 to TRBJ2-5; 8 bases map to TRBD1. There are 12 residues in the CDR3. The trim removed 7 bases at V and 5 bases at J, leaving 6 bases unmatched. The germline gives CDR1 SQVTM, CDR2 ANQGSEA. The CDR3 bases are TGCAGCGCCCTGACAGGGGTGGAGACCCAGTACTTC. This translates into CSALTGVETQYF.

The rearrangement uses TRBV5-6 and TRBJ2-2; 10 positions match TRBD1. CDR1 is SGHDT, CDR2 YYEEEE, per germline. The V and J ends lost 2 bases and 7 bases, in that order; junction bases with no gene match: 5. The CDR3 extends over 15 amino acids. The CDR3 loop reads CASSFLTGGIGELFF. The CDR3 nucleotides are TGTGCCAGCAGCTTCCTGACAGGGGGCATCGGGGAGCTGTTTTTT.

DNA of the CDR3: TGTGCCGCCGGAACAGGTCAGTCCTACAATGAGCAGTTCTTC. Protein: CAAGTGQSYNEQFF. The V and J genes are TRBV6-6 and TRBJ2-1, with TRBD1 as a possible D gene (5 bases). The CDR3 totals 14 residues. Germline V gives CDR1 MNHNY, CDR2 SVGAGI (reference sequence). V lost 11 bases and J 1 base, leaving 15 bases between the germline ends.

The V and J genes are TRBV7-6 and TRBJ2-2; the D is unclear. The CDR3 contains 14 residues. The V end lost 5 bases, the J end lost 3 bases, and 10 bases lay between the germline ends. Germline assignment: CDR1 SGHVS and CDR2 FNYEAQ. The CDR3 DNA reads TGTGCCAGCAGCCCCGGAATTGACACCGGGGAGCTGTTTTTT. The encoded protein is CASSPGIDTGELFF.

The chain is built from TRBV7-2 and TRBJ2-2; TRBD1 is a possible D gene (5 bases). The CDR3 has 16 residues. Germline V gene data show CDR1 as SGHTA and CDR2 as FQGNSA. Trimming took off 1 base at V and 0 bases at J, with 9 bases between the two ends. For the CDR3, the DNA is TGTGCCAGCAGCTTAGAGCCCAGGGCGAACACCGGGGAGCTGTTTTTT. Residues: CASSLEPRANTGELFF. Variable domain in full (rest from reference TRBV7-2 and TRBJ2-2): GAGVSQSPSNKVTEKGKDVELRCDPISGHTALYWYRQSLGQGLEFLIYFQGNSAPDKSGLPSDRFSAERTGGSVSTLTIQRTQQEDSAVYLCASSLEPRANTGELFFGEGSRLTVL.

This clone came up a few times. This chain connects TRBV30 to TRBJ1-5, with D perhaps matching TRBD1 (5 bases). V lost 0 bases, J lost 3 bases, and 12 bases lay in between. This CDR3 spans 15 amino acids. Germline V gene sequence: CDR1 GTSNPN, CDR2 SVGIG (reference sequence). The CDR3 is CAWSVGTGYNQPQHF. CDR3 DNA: TGTGCCTGGAGTGTAGGGACGGGATACAATCAGCCCCAGCATTTT.

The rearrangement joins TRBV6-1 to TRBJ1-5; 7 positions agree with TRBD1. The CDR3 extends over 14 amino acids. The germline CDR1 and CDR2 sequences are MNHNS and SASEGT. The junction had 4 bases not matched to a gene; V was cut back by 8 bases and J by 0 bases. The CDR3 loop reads CASGTAYSNQPQHF. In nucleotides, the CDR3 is TGTGCCAGCGGGACAGCTTATAGCAATCAGCCCCAGCATTTT.

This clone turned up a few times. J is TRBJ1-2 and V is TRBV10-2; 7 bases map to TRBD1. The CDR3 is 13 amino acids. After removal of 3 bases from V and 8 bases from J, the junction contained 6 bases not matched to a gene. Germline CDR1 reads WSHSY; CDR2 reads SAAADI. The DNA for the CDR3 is TGCGCCAGCAGTGATTCGACAGGGATGGGCTACACCTTC. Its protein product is CASSDSTGMGYTF.

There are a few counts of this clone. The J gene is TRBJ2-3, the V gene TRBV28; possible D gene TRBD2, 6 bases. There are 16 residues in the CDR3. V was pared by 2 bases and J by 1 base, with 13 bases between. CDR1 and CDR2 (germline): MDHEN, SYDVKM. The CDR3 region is CASSLGGVGGTDTQYF. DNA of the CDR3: TGTGCCAGCAGTTTAGGAGGGGTTGGGGGCACAGATACGCAGTATTTT.

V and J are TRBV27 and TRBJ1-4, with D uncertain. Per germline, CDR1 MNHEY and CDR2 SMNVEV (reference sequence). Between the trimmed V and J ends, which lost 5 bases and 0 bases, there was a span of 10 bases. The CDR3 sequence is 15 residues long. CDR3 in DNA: TGTGCCAGCAGTCCTTACGGCGCAACTAATGAAAAACTGTTTTTT. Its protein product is CASSPYGATNEKLFF.

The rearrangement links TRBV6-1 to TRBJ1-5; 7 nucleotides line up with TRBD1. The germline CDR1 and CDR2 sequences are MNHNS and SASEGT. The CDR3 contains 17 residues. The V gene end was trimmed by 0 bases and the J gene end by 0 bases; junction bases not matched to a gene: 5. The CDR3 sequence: CASSEAPGQYSNQPQHF. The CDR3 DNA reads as TGTGCCAGCAGTGAAGCGCCGGGACAGTATAGCAATCAGCCCCAGCATTTT.

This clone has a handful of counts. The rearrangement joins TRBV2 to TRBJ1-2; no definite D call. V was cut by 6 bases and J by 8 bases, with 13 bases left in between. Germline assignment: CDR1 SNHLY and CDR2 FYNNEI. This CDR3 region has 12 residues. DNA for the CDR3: TGTGCCAGCAGCGGCCCCGTCGGAGGCTACACCTTC. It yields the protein CASSGPVGGYTF.

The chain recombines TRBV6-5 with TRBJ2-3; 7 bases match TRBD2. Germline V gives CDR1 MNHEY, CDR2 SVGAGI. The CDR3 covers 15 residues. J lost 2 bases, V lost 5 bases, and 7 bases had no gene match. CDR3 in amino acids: CASSLLAAHTDTQYF. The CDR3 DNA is TGTGCCAGCAGTCTCCTAGCGGCCCACACAGATACGCAGTATTTT.

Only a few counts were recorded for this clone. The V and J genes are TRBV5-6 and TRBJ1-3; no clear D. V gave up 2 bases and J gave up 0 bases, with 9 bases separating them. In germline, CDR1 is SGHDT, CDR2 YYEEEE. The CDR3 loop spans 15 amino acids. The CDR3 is CASSFWAFSGNTIYF. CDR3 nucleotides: TGTGCCAGCAGCTTCTGGGCGTTCTCTGGAAACACCATATATTTT.

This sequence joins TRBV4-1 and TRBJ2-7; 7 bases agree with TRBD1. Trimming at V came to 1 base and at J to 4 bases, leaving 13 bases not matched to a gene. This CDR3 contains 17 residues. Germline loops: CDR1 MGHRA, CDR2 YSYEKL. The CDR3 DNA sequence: TGCGCCAGCAGCCAAGGCCCCCTTCGGACAGGTGCTTACGAGCAGTACTTC. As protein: CASSQGPLRTGAYEQYF.

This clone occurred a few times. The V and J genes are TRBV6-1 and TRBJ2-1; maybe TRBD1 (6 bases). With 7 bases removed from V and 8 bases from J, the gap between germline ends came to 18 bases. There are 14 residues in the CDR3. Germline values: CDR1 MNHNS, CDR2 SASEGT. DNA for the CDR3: TGTGCCAGCACCCGAGGGGGATCAAACGATGAGCAGTTCTTC. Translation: CASTRGGSNDEQFF.

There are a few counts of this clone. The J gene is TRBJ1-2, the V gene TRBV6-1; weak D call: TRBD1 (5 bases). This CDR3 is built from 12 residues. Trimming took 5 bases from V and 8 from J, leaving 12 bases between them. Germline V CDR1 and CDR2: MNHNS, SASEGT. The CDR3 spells CASSTRDGGYTF. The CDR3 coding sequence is TGTGCCAGCAGTACCCGGGACGGAGGCTACACCTTC.

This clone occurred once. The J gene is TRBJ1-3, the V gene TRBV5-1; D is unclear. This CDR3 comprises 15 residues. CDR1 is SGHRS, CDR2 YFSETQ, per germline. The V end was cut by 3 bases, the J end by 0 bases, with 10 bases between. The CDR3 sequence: CASSSGLSSGNTIYF. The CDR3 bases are TGCGCCAGCAGCTCTGGCCTGTCCTCTGGAAACACCATATATTTT.

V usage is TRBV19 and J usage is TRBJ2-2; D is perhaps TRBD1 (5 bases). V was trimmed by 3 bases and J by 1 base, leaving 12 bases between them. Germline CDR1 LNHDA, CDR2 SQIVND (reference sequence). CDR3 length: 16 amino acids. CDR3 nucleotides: TGTGCCAGTAGTATTACGAGGACACGGAACACCGGGGAGCTGTTTTTT. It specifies CASSITRTRNTGELFF. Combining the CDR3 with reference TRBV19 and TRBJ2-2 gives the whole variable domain DGGITQSPKYLFRKEGQNVTLSCEQNLNHDAMYWYRQDPGQGLRLIYYSQIVNDFQKGDIAEGYSVSREKKESFPLTVTSAQKNPTAFYLCASSITRTRNTGELFFGEGSRLTVL.

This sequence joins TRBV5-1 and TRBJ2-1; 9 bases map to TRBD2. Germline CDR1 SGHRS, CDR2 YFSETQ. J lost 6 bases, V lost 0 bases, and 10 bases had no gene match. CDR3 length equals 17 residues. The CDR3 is CASSLDPGGRAGNEQFF. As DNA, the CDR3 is TGCGCCAGCAGCTTGGATCCGGGCGGGAGGGCCGGCAATGAGCAGTTCTTC.

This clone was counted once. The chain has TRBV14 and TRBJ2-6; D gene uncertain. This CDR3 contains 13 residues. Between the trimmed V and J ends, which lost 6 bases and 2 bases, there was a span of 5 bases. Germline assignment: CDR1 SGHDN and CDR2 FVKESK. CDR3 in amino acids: CASRRTGANVLTF. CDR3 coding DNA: TGTGCCAGCAGACGTACTGGGGCCAACGTCCTGACTTTC.

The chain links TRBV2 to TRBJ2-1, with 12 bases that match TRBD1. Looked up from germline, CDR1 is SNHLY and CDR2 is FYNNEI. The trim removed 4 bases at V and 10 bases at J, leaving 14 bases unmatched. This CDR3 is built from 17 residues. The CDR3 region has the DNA TGTGCCAGCAGTGGGTGGGACAGGGGGCGCGGGATCGAGGAGCAGTTCTTC. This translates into CASSGWDRGRGIEEQFF.

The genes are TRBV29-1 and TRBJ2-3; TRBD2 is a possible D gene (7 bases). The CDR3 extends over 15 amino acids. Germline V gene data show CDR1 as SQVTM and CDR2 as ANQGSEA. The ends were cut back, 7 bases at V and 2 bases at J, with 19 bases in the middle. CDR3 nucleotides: TGCAGCGCCGGTAGCAGCCGGGGGGCCACAGATACGCAGTATTTT. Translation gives CSAGSSRGATDTQYF.

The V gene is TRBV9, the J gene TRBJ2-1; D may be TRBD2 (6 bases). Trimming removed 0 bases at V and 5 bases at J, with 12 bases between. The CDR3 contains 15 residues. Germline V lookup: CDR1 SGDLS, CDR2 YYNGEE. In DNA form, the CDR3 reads TGTGCCAGCAGCGTAGGGCTAGCGCCTGACAATGAGCAGTTCTTC. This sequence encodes CASSVGLAPDNEQFF.

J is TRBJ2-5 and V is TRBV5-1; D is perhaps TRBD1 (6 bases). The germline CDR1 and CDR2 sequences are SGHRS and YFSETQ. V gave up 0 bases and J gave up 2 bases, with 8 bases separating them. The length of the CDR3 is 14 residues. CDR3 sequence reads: CASSLAGQQETQYF. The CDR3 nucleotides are TGCGCCAGCAGCTTGGCCGGACAGCAAGAGACCCAGTACTTC.

CDR3 sequence (DNA): TGTGCCAGCAGCGCCGAGGGGGGGCGCACGCAGTATTTT. Translating it yields CASSAEGGRTQYF. This chain links TRBV9 with TRBJ2-3; perhaps TRBD2 as D (7 bases). In germline, CDR1 is SGDLS, CDR2 YYNGEE. V was cut by 3 bases and J by 9 bases, with 14 bases left in between. This CDR3 is 13 amino acids long.

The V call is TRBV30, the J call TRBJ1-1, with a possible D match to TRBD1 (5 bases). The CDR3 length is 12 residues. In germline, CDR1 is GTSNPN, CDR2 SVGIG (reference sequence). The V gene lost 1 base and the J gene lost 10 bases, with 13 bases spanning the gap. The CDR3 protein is CAWSGRGTLAFF. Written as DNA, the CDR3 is TGTGCCTGGAGTGGAAGGGGAACTCTAGCTTTCTTT.

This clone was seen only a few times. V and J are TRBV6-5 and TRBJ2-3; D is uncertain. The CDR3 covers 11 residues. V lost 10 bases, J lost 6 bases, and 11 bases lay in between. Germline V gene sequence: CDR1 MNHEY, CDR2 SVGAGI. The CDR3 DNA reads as TGTGCCACCTCGGCGGCGGATACGCAGTATTTT. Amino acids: CATSAADTQYF.

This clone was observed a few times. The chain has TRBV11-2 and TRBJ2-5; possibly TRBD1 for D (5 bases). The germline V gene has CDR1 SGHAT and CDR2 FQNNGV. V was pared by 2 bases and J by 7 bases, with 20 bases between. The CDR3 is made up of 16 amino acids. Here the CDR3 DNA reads TGTGCCAGCAGCTTAATGGCAGGGCCCCCACCAGGGACCCAGTACTTC. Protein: CASSLMAGPPPGTQYF.

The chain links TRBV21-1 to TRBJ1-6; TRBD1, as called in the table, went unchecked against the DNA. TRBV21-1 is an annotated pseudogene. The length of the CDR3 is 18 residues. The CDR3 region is CASSLGTGKARRNSPLHF. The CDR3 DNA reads TGTGCCAGCAGTCTTGGGACAGGGAAGGCTAGGAGGAATTCACCCCTCCACTTT.

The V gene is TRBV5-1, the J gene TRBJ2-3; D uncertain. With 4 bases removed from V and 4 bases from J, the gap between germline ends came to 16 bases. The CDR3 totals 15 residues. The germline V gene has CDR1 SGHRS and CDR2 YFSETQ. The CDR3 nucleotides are TGCGCCAGCAGCCCCGGACGCAATGGTCCAGATACGCAGTATTTT. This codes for CASSPGRNGPDTQYF.

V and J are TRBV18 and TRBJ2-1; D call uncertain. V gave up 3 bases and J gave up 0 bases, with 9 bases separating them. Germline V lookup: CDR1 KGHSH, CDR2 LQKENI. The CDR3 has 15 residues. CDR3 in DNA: TGTGCCAGCTCACCTAGGATAGTCTCCTACAATGAGCAGTTCTTC. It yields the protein CASSPRIVSYNEQFF.